The TCR beta chain described here comes from a study of cytomegalovirus exposure and HLA in healthy donors. The CDR3 totals 15 residues. Trimming removed 0 bases from V and 1 base from J, with 8 bases in between. PCR amplification relied on 60 Vbeta primers (plus 13 Jbeta primers). Method: immunoSEQ multiplex PCR; TCRdb's copy keeps in-frame clones and lacks some. Reported are around 27,000 clones; the ten largest clones contain 0.71%. In regard to this clone: Its antigen is not known.

Points from the study as a whole: A later analysis linked a missense variant in DCLRE1C to the trimming of TCR beta V and J genes. The authors listed roughly 150 TCR beta chains as cytomegalovirus-associated. When the data were analyzed later, several of the most significant clusters appeared to be linked to common viral pathogens. Some V segments could not be told apart, so they were left out, TRBV6-2 and TRBV6-3 among them.

The sample was PBMCs. This TCR was sampled from a man aged 30 to 45 in good health and CMV-seronegative. The V call is TRBV5-3, the J call TRBJ1-5, with D possibly being TRBD1 (5 bases). TRBV5-3 qualifies as an ORF whose function is uncertain. CDR3 sequence: CARSLGGGSNQPQHF. CDR3 sequence (DNA): TGTGCCAGAAGCTTGGGGGGGGGAAGCAATCAGCCCCAGCATTTT.